The T cell receptor beta chain described here comes from a study of Graves' ophthalmopathy and Graves' hyperthyroidism. Study-level results: Separation of ophthalmopathy from stable hyperthyroidism was achieved by a 13-signature model, at roughly 90% sensitivity and 70% to 82% specificity.

RNA transcripts were the template, and TCR beta CDR3 regions were amplified from them. Second-round multiplex PCR came after a first-round RT-PCR that employed HTBI primers. TCRdb ran MiXCR on the multiplex PCR reads and lists one entry per CDR3 protein. The data contain about 390,000 distinct CDR3 sequences, about 16% of them seen just once; the ten biggest clones take up 5.5% to 8%. Germline V gene lookup returns CDR1 DFQATT and CDR2 SNEGSKA (reference sequence). V was trimmed by 1 base and J by 8 bases, leaving 9 bases between them. CDR3 length: 13 residues. Aged 18 to 65, hyperthyroidism patients had new diagnoses of under 2 months' duration. Ten or more counts support this clonotype. Its antigen is still unknown.

Sequencing was carried out using peripheral blood. This sequence joins TRBV20-1 and TRBJ1-6, with a weak D call TRBD1 (5 bases). The TCR originated in a young woman with stable Graves' hyperthyroidism. For the CDR3, the DNA is TGCAGTGCTAGAGCGGGGACTGATTCACCCCTCCACTTT. Translated: CSARAGTDSPLHF.